Shown below are 8 T cell receptor beta chains from a single sample sequenced in a study of blood T cells in healthy people across ages. PCR was performed a second time for about 6 to 12 cycles using a sample-barcoded 5' primer and a J-beta primer mix. TCRdb reprocessed the 5' RACE reads via MiXCR and lists one record per CDR3 protein. The sample carries over 1,500,000 distinct CDR3 sequences, roughly 50% recorded once. Sequenced input: blood. The receptors derive from a middle-aged woman in good health.

The V call is TRBV5-6, the J call TRBJ1-5; TRBD1 aligns across 7 bases. The CDR3 covers 16 residues. Losses at the gene ends were 1 base for V and 1 base for J; bases not matched to a gene: 5. CDR1 is SGHDT, CDR2 YYEEEE, per germline. This CDR3 is CASSLKGGSSNQPQHF. The CDR3 nucleotides read TGTGCCAGCAGCTTGAAAGGGGGCTCAAGCAATCAGCCCCAGCATTTT.

The V and J genes are TRBV21-1 and TRBJ2-5; TRBD1, the table's D call, was not compared with the DNA. The J call is doubtful: the DNA matches TRBJ2-7 better. TRBV21-1 is designated a pseudogene. The CDR3 is 20 residues long. In nucleotides, the CDR3 is TGTGCCAGCAGCCAAAGACGGGCGGACAGGGTTCACACCGTTCCCTACGAGCAGTACTTC. It codes for CASSQRRADRVHTVPYEQYF.

The sample holds a few counts of this clonotype. The junction departs from germline at one end; a sequencing error may be responsible. The V call is TRBV5-1, the J call TRBJ1-6; 7 positions match TRBD1. Germline lookup yields CDR1 SGHRS and CDR2 YFSETQ. This CDR3 has 14 residues. CDR3 nucleotide sequence: TGTGCCAGCAGCCGGGACAGAGATAATTCACCCCTCCACTTT. Its protein product is CASSRDRDNSPLHF.

This clonotype occurred a few times. The V gene is TRBV29-1, the J gene TRBJ1-2; possible D gene TRBD1, 6 bases. The CDR3 spans 11 residues. The ends were cut back, 7 bases at V and 7 bases at J, with 13 bases in the middle. Germline V CDR1 and CDR2: SQVTM, ANQGSEA. Here the CDR3 DNA reads TGCAGCGCACAACAGGGTTCTGGCTACACCTTC. It encodes CSAQQGSGYTF. The complete variable domain, with remaining parts taken from reference TRBV29-1 and TRBJ1-2, reads SAVISQKPSRDICQRGTSLTIQCQVDSQVTMMFWYRQQPGQSLTLIATANQGSEATYESGFVIDKFPISRPNLTFSTLTVSNMSPEDSSIYLCSAQQGSGYTFGSGTRLTVV.

This clonotype was recorded at least ten times. The chain joins TRBV6-6 to TRBJ2-7; no definite D call. V dropped 2 bases and J dropped 6 bases, with 8 bases sitting between them. From germline, CDR1 is MNHNY and CDR2 SVGAGI (reference sequence). The CDR3 is made up of 12 amino acids. This CDR3 reads CASSYKPGEQYF. CDR3 nucleotides: TGTGCCAGCAGTTACAAACCTGGCGAGCAGTACTTC.

The V gene is TRBV10-3, the J gene TRBJ2-5; TRBD1 agrees at 7 bases. V gave up 5 bases and J gave up 4 bases; unmatched junction bases: 7. The CDR3 spans 14 residues. Germline CDR1 and CDR2: ENHRY and SYGVKD. This CDR3 reads CAISRQGALETQYF. CDR3 DNA sequence: TGTGCCATCAGTAGACAGGGCGCTCTAGAGACCCAGTACTTC.

The J gene is TRBJ2-3, the V gene TRBV6-5, with 9 bases matching TRBD1. The CDR3 is 16 residues long. CDR1 is MNHEY, CDR2 SVGAGI, per germline. The V segment lost 7 bases and the J segment 8 bases; nucleotides outside the gene matches: 16. CDR3 residues: CASMGGQGVLRGTQYF. For the CDR3, the DNA is TGTGCCAGCATGGGGGGACAGGGCGTCCTCCGGGGTACGCAGTATTTT.

This chain joins TRBV27 and TRBJ2-3; 10 bases fit TRBD1. The germline V gene has CDR1 MNHEY and CDR2 SMNVEV (reference sequence). This CDR3 spans 15 amino acids. V lost 6 bases, J lost 2 bases, and 5 bases stayed unmatched. CDR3 nucleotides: TGTGCCAGCAGATGGGGACAGGGGTACACAGATACGCAGTATTTT. It translates to CASRWGQGYTDTQYF.